Following are 13 T cell receptor beta chains from one sample sequenced in a study of cytomegalovirus exposure and HLA in healthy donors. It was with 60 Vbeta and 13 Jbeta primers that the PCR ran. The method was immunoSEQ multiplex PCR; TCRdb's version includes in-frame clones alone and lacks a portion of them. The sample shows approximately 160,000 clones, approximately 80% of them seen only once. Sequenced material: PBMCs. The receptors stem from a male donor in good health and CMV-seropositive.

The rearrangement uses TRBV7-2 and TRBJ1-2; D is possibly TRBD1 (6 bases). The CDR3 has 14 residues. V was trimmed by 1 base and J by 5 bases, leaving 11 bases between them. CDR1 and CDR2 (germline): SGHTA, FQGNSA. CDR3 protein: CASSLGGGGYGYTF. The CDR3 DNA reads as TGTGCCAGCAGCTTAGGGGGGGGCGGGTATGGCTACACCTTC.

The V gene is TRBV6-1, the J gene TRBJ2-5; TRBD2 agrees at 8 bases. Trimming at V came to 8 bases and at J to 5 bases, leaving 10 bases not matched to a gene. Germline CDR1 MNHNS, CDR2 SASEGT. The length of the CDR3 is 14 residues. For the CDR3, the DNA is TGTGCCAGCCATCCCGGGACTAGTTTTGAGACCCAGTACTTC. It specifies CASHPGTSFETQYF.

The chain carries TRBV2 and TRBJ2-1, with D perhaps matching TRBD1 (6 bases). V gave up 7 bases and J gave up 2 bases, with 15 bases separating them. This CDR3 has 15 residues. Germline V gives CDR1 SNHLY, CDR2 FYNNEI. CDR3 amino acids: CASNAYRETYNEQFF. The CDR3 region has the DNA TGTGCCAGCAACGCTTACAGGGAAACCTACAATGAGCAGTTCTTC.

This clone is a singleton in its sample. The chain combines TRBV10-3 with TRBJ1-6, with TRBD1 matching 8 bases. Germline CDR1 reads ENHRY; CDR2 reads SYGVKD. With 4 bases clipped from V and 10 bases from J, the junction kept 6 bases outside the gene matches. This CDR3 is built from 14 residues. CDR3 amino acids: CAISGGQGNSPLHF. CDR3 coding DNA: TGTGCCATCAGTGGCGGACAGGGAAACTCACCCCTCCACTTT.

The V and J genes are TRBV2 and TRBJ2-7; 7 nucleotides match TRBD2. The trim removed 3 bases at V and 6 bases at J, leaving 14 bases unmatched. The length of the CDR3 is 16 residues. The germline gives CDR1 SNHLY, CDR2 FYNNEI. The DNA of the CDR3 is TGTGCCAGCAGTGATCGCAAGGGAGGGGTACCCGGCGAGCAGTACTTC. Translation gives CASSDRKGGVPGEQYF.

This clone was seen a few times. V usage is TRBV5-1 and J usage is TRBJ1-2; D uncertain. V gave up 1 base and J gave up 5 bases, with 12 bases separating them. Germline V gene data show CDR1 as SGHRS and CDR2 as YFSETQ. This CDR3 is 14 amino acids long. The CDR3 sequence is CASSLSGTDYGYTF. CDR3 in DNA: TGCGCCAGCAGCTTGTCAGGCACGGATTATGGCTACACCTTC.

The chain employs TRBV13 and TRBJ2-7, with 8 nucleotides matching TRBD2. The CDR3 runs to 15 residues. With 2 bases clipped from V and 0 bases from J, the junction kept 3 bases outside the gene matches. CDR1 is PRHDT, CDR2 FYEKMQ, per germline (reference sequence). This chain's CDR3 is CASSLTSGSSYEQYF. CDR3 DNA: TGTGCCAGCAGCTTAACTAGCGGAAGCTCCTACGAGCAGTACTTC.

The J gene is TRBJ1-4, the V gene TRBV7-8; weak D call: TRBD1 (6 bases). Germline lookup yields CDR1 SGHVS and CDR2 FQNEAQ. Trimming removed 3 bases at V and 0 bases at J, with 11 bases between. This CDR3 has 16 residues. CDR3 in DNA: TGTGCCAGCAGCTTCTCCCGACAGGCAACTAATGAAAAACTGTTTTTT. Translation: CASSFSRQATNEKLFF.

In DNA, the CDR3 is TGTGCCAGTAGCCCCGGTGGGGGGGTTAACTATGGCTACACCTTC. It codes for CASSPGGGVNYGYTF. The rearrangement uses TRBV19 and TRBJ1-2, with D possibly being TRBD1 (5 bases). The CDR3 has 15 amino acids. The germline CDR1 and CDR2 sequences are LNHDA and SQIVND (reference sequence). Trimming took off 6 bases at V and 1 base at J, with 15 bases between the two ends. The full variable domain, with the rest looked up from reference TRBV19 and TRBJ1-2, is DGGITQSPKYLFRKEGQNVTLSCEQNLNHDAMYWYRQDPGQGLRLIYYSQIVNDFQKGDIAEGYSVSREKKESFPLTVTSAQKNPTAFYLCASSPGGGVNYGYTFGSGTRLTVV.

The chain employs TRBV5-5 and TRBJ1-2; D is possibly TRBD1 (6 bases). V lost 3 bases and J lost 4, with 16 bases in between. Germline V gene data show CDR1 as SGHKS and CDR2 as YYEKEE (reference sequence). The length of the CDR3 is 15 residues. CDR3 region: CASSSSRGSSYGYTF. The CDR3 DNA reads as TGTGCCAGCAGCTCCTCTAGGGGGAGTAGCTATGGCTACACCTTC.

This chain uses TRBV6-4 with TRBJ2-1, with 9 positions matching TRBD2. The CDR3 runs 15 residues. The V gene's germline CDR1 is MRHNA and CDR2 SNTAGT. Losses at the gene ends were 4 bases for V and 8 bases for J; bases not matched to a gene: 9. CDR3: CASSGSGGISDEQFF. The CDR3 nucleotides read TGTGCCAGCAGTGGCAGCGGGGGGATCTCGGATGAGCAGTTCTTC.

V is TRBV15 and J is TRBJ2-7, with 9 positions matching TRBD1. Germline V gene data show CDR1 as LNHNV and CDR2 as YYDKDF (reference sequence). The trim removed 0 bases at V and 6 bases at J, leaving 6 bases unmatched. The CDR3 spans 15 residues. The CDR3 nucleotides are TGTGCCACCAGCAGAGACCGGACAGGGGTGAGCGAGCAGTACTTC. As protein: CATSRDRTGVSEQYF. The variable domain in full, with the rest retrieved from reference TRBV15 and TRBJ2-7, is DAMVIQNPRYQVTQFGKPVTLSCSQTLNHNVMYWYQQKSSQAPKLLFHYYDKDFNNEADTPDNFQSRRPNTSFCFLDIRSPGLGDTAMYLCATSRDRTGVSEQYFGPGTRLTVT.

The chain joins TRBV5-1 to TRBJ2-3; no definite D call. V gave up 6 bases and J gave up 2 bases, with 16 bases separating them. This CDR3 spans 15 amino acids. From germline, CDR1 is SGHRS and CDR2 YFSETQ. The CDR3 loop reads CASTPGGSYTDTQYF. Written as DNA, the CDR3 is TGCGCCAGCACCCCAGGTGGCAGCTACACAGATACGCAGTATTTT.